This is a list of T cell receptor beta chains from one sample in a study of blood T cell repertoires in COVID-19. TCRdb keeps only in-frame clones here, not all; method: immunoSEQ multiplex PCR. The sample consists of about 110,000 clones, around 90% of them appearing once. The specimen was peripheral blood. These receptors originate from a man aged 35 to 55 with active or convalescent COVID-19. Both conserved end residues are part of each CDR3. A D gene is named only where the DNA matches it firmly. Only part of the rows carry a size: once, few, many, or a class if the clone is expanded.

V	size	J	D	CDR3	DNA
TRBV5-4	NA	TRBJ1-4	NA	CASSLAATNEKLFF	TGTGCCAGCAGCCTGGCGGCAACTAATGAAAAACTGTTTTTT
TRBV7-2	NA	TRBJ1-2	NA	CASSPGGIYGYTF	TGTGCCAGCAGCCCTGGAGGGATTTATGGCTACACCTTC
TRBV30	NA	TRBJ1-3	TRBD1	CAWIPRTGRNTIYF	TGTGCCTGGATACCTAGGACAGGGCGAAACACCATATATTTT
TRBV29-1	NA	TRBJ2-7	NA	CSVAGAYEQYF	TGCAGCGTTGCAGGGGCGTACGAGCAGTACTTC
TRBV7-3	few	TRBJ2-3	TRBD1	CASSLGTGGMADTQYF	TGTGCCAGCAGCTTAGGGACAGGGGGGATGGCAGATACGCAGTATTTT
TRBV14	NA	TRBJ2-3	NA	CASSQDGQYTDTQYF	TGTGCCAGCAGCCAAGACGGACAGTACACAGATACGCAGTATTTT
TRBV28	NA	TRBJ2-7	TRBD1	CASSRGHLGEQYF	TGTGCCAGCAGCAGGGGGCATCTTGGCGAGCAGTACTTC
TRBV5-1	NA	TRBJ2-1	NA	CASRGASSSYNEQFF	TGCGCCAGCAGAGGGGCATCGAGCTCCTACAATGAGCAGTTCTTC
TRBV28	NA	TRBJ1-1	NA	CASTRQAEAFF	TGTGCCAGCACCAGACAGGCCGAAGCTTTCTTT
TRBV28	NA	TRBJ1-5	NA	CASTSNQPQHF	TGTGCCAGCACAAGCAATCAGCCCCAGCATTTT
TRBV6-5	NA	TRBJ2-1	NA	CASSPGVVNEQFF	TGTGCCAGCAGCCCAGGGGTGGTCAATGAGCAGTTCTTC
TRBV5-4	NA	TRBJ2-1	TRBD2	CASSLVLAEYNEQFF	TGTGCCAGCAGCTTGGTACTAGCGGAGTACAATGAGCAGTTCTTC
TRBV5-1	NA	TRBJ1-6	NA	CASSLIPARLDYNSPLHF	TGCGCCAGCAGCTTGATCCCGGCCAGACTGGACTATAATTCACCCCTCCACTTT
TRBV12-3/TRBV12-4	NA	TRBJ2-6	NA	CASREQGTNVLTF	TGTGCCAGCAGGGAACAGGGCACCAACGTCCTGACTTTC
TRBV18	NA	TRBJ1-2	TRBD1	CASSRQGGGNYGYTF	TGTGCCAGCTCTCGACAGGGGGGCGGTAACTATGGCTACACCTTC
TRBV7-2	NA	TRBJ1-1	NA	CASSLFGGGEAFF	TGTGCCAGCAGCTTATTTGGGGGGGGTGAAGCTTTCTTT
TRBV27	NA	TRBJ2-1	NA	CASIWVLDPTPSNEQFF	TGTGCCAGCATTTGGGTCCTAGACCCGACTCCATCTAATGAGCAGTTCTTC
TRBV19	NA	TRBJ2-2	NA	CASRVLANTGELFF	TGTGCCAGTAGGGTACTGGCGAACACCGGGGAGCTGTTTTTT
TRBV13	NA	TRBJ1-1	NA	CASSPRGSPPKAFF	TGTGCCAGCAGCCCTAGGGGGTCCCCTCCTAAAGCTTTCTTT
TRBV3-1/TRBV3-2	NA	TRBJ1-6	NA	CASSRADLTLHF	TGTGCCAGCAGCCGTGCTGACTTGACCCTCCACTTT
TRBV11-2	NA	TRBJ2-3	TRBD2	CASSSRSGRATDTQYF	TGTGCCAGCAGCTCCCGTAGCGGGAGGGCAACAGATACGCAGTATTTT
TRBV11-3	NA	TRBJ2-1	TRBD2	CASSAGAGVGYNEQFF	TGTGCCAGCAGCGCTGGGGCGGGAGTTGGCTACAATGAGCAGTTCTTC
TRBV28	once	TRBJ1-5	NA	CASSTRFSGSQPQHF	TGTGCCAGCAGTACCCGGTTCTCAGGGTCACAGCCCCAGCATTTT
TRBV18	NA	TRBJ2-4	TRBD2	CASSPVHGLAGDIQYF	TGTGCCAGCTCACCAGTACATGGGCTAGCGGGCGATATTCAGTACTTC